What follows are 5 T cell receptor beta chains derived from one specimen sequenced in a study of cytomegalovirus exposure and HLA in healthy donors. Sequencing was performed with immunoSEQ multiplex PCR; in TCRdb, only in-frame clones are kept and a portion is missing. The data hold 150,000 to 200,000 clones, with roughly 90% observed a single time. The sequencing sample was made of PBMCs. All receptors come from a man between 18 and 35 years old in good health and CMV-seropositive.

The chain employs TRBV25-1 and TRBJ2-1; 14 bases agree with TRBD2. Losses at the gene ends were 5 bases for V and 9 bases for J; bases not matched to a gene: 6. The CDR3 contains 15 residues. Per germline, CDR1 MGHDK and CDR2 SYGVNS. CDR3 loop: CASSRLAGGPSEQFF. CDR3 bases: TGTGCCAGCAGTAGACTAGCGGGAGGGCCTAGTGAGCAGTTCTTC.

This clone was found once. The genes are TRBV28 and TRBJ1-5; weak D call: TRBD1 (6 bases). This CDR3 has 15 amino acids. Trimming took off 6 bases at V and 5 bases at J, with 17 bases between the two ends. Germline values: CDR1 MDHEN, CDR2 SYDVKM. CDR3 loop: CASRDLTGLDQPQHF. Here the CDR3 DNA reads TGTGCCAGCAGGGATTTAACAGGGTTGGATCAGCCCCAGCATTTT.

This clone came up once. The chain couples TRBV2 to TRBJ2-1; 13 bases line up with TRBD2. J was trimmed by 2 bases and V by 6 bases; bases with no gene match: 1. The CDR3 has 15 residues. Germline loops: CDR1 SNHLY, CDR2 FYNNEI. The CDR3 here is CASRGTSGAYNEQFF. The CDR3 nucleotides are TGTGCCAGCAGAGGGACTAGCGGGGCCTACAATGAGCAGTTCTTC.

This clone was recorded once. CDR3 region: CASAPDGGRTEAFF. CDR3 DNA sequence: TGTGCCAGCGCCCCTGACGGGGGGCGGACTGAAGCTTTCTTT. The J gene is TRBJ1-1, the V gene TRBV28; tentative D call: TRBD1 (6 bases). Germline V gene lookup returns CDR1 MDHEN and CDR2 SYDVKM. V dropped 8 bases and J dropped 5 bases, with 18 bases sitting between them. This CDR3 spans 14 amino acids.

The chain combines TRBV11-2 with TRBJ2-5, with TRBD2 matching 10 bases. The CDR3 spans 17 residues. The ends lost 4 bases at V and 4 bases at J; junction bases unmatched: 12. Germline values: CDR1 SGHAT, CDR2 FQNNGV. CDR3 nucleotide sequence: TGTGCCAGCAGCTCTCCCGGGACTAGCGACCTCCGAGAGACCCAGTACTTC. Residues: CASSSPGTSDLRETQYF.